The 9 T cell receptor beta chains below were found in one sample sequenced in a study of memory CD4+ T cells and cytomegalovirus serostatus. Single viable CD3+CD4+CD8-CD45RO+ cells were sorted as the memory CD4+ T cells. The data were produced by immunoSEQ multiplex PCR, yet TCRdb's version contains in-frame clones alone and is incomplete. The sample includes almost 45,000 clones, 79% seen only once; the top ten take 1% to 1.3%. The sequencing input was memory CD4+ T cells from blood. All receptors derive from an adult in good health and CMV-seronegative.

The chain joins TRBV19 to TRBJ2-1, with 9 positions matching TRBD2. The junction had 15 bases not matched to a gene; V was cut back by 4 bases and J by 8 bases. CDR3 length equals 17 residues. CDR1 LNHDA and CDR2 SQIVND come from the germline V gene (reference sequence). The CDR3 loop reads CASSKMGGAGGLDEQFF. CDR3 nucleotides: TGTGCCAGTAGTAAAATGGGGGGAGCGGGAGGCCTGGATGAGCAGTTCTTC.

This clone was seen a few times. This rearrangement joins TRBV11-2 to TRBJ2-6; 7 bases align to TRBD2. Germline values: CDR1 SGHAT, CDR2 FQNNGV. The ends lost 0 bases at V and 2 bases at J; junction bases unmatched: 1. CDR3 length equals 16 residues. The CDR3 region is CASSLDRGAGANVLTF. The DNA for the CDR3 is TGTGCCAGCAGCTTAGATCGGGGGGCTGGGGCCAACGTCCTGACTTTC.

Worth noting for this clone: The junction departs from the called germline gene at one end, perhaps through a read error. V gene TRBV7-7 combines with J gene TRBJ2-1; maybe TRBD2 (6 bases). Germline V gives CDR1 SSHAT, CDR2 FNYEAQ (reference sequence). CDR3 length equals 13 residues. CDR3 region: CASSLAATDEQFF. The CDR3 DNA is TGTGCTAGCAGCTTAGCGGCGACGGATGAGCAGTTCTTC.

This clone was recorded a few times. This rearrangement joins TRBV15 to TRBJ2-7; 14 positions match TRBD2. V shed 0 bases, J shed 5 bases, and the junction held 12 bases outside the gene matches. In germline, CDR1 is LNHNV, CDR2 YYDKDF (reference sequence). The CDR3 is 19 amino acids. CDR3 sequence reads: CATSRDWTSGRFPDDEQYF. For the CDR3, the DNA is TGTGCCACCAGCAGAGACTGGACTAGCGGGAGGTTTCCTGACGACGAGCAGTACTTC.

The J gene is TRBJ2-7, the V gene TRBV9; 11 positions agree with TRBD2. The CDR3 consists of 16 residues. The germline gives CDR1 SGDLS, CDR2 YYNGEE. V lost 4 bases and J lost 0; bases outside the gene matches: 6. CDR3 DNA sequence: TGTGCCAGCAGCTCCGGACTAGCGGGCGCCTCCTACGAGCAGTACTTC. It translates to CASSSGLAGASYEQYF.

This clone was seen a few times. The rearrangement joins TRBV6-5 to TRBJ2-1; D unclear. Trimming cost V 0 bases and J 4 bases, with 7 bases left between them. The CDR3 has 14 amino acids. Germline CDR1 MNHEY, CDR2 SVGAGI. DNA for the CDR3: TGTGCCAGCAGTTACTCAGCAGTATACAATGAGCAGTTCTTC. Its protein is CASSYSAVYNEQFF.

This clone appeared once. This chain uses TRBV28 with TRBJ2-5; D ambiguous. The V gene lost 1 base and the J gene lost 2 bases, with 11 bases spanning the gap. Germline CDR1 reads MDHEN; CDR2 reads SYDVKM. The CDR3 is made up of 15 amino acids. The CDR3 spells CASSLYGPGQETQYF. CDR3 bases: TGTGCCAGCAGTTTATATGGTCCAGGTCAAGAGACCCAGTACTTC.

The rearrangement links TRBV5-4 to TRBJ2-7, with D maybe TRBD1 (6 bases). Germline V gene lookup returns CDR1 SGHNT and CDR2 YYREEE (reference sequence). The CDR3 runs to 13 residues. Trimming removed 4 bases from V and 4 bases from J, with 12 bases in between. In DNA form, the CDR3 reads TGTGCCAGCAGCGGAACAGGGTTTTACGAGCAGTACTTC. The encoded protein is CASSGTGFYEQYF.

The chain is built from TRBV7-3 and TRBJ2-1; 10 bases match TRBD2. Germline V gives CDR1 SGHTA, CDR2 FQGTGA. V was clipped by 5 bases and J by 7 bases; unmatched bases: 11. The CDR3 covers 16 residues. This chain's CDR3 is CASSRMGTSVVNEQFF. The DNA of the CDR3 is TGTGCCAGCAGCCGGATGGGGACTAGCGTAGTTAATGAGCAGTTCTTC. Drawing the rest from reference TRBV7-3 and TRBJ2-1, the complete variable domain is GAGVSQTPSNKVTEKGKYVELRCDPISGHTALYWYRQSLGQGPEFLIYFQGTGAADDSGLPNDRFFAVRPEGSVSTLKIQRTERGDSAVYLCASSRMGTSVVNEQFFGPGTRLTVL.